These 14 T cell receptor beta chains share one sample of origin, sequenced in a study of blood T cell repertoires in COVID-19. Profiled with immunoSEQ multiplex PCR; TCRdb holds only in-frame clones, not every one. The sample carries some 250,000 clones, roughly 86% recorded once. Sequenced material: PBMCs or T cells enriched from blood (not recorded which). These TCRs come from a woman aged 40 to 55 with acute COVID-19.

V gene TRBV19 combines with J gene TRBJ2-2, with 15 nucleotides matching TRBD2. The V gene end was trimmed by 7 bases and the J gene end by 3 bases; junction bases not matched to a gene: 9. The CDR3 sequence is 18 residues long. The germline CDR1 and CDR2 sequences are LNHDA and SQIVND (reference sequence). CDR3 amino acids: CASTEGLAGGRDTGELFF. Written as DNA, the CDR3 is TGTGCCAGTACCGAGGGACTAGCGGGAGGAAGGGACACCGGGGAGCTGTTTTTT.

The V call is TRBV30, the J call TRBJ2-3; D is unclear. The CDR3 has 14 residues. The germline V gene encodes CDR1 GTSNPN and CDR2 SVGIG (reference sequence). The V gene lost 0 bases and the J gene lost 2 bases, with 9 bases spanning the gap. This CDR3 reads CAWSVDTYTDTQYF. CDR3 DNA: TGTGCCTGGAGTGTAGACACCTACACAGATACGCAGTATTTT.

The CDR3 coding sequence is TGTGCCAGCAGTTATACCGGTCGTGGAAACACCATATATTTT. Translation: CASSYTGRGNTIYF. The chain couples TRBV6-5 to TRBJ1-3; D is ambiguous. The ends were cut back, 3 bases at V and 3 bases at J, with 9 bases in the middle. The CDR3 contains 14 residues. Germline CDR1 and CDR2: MNHEY and SVGAGI.

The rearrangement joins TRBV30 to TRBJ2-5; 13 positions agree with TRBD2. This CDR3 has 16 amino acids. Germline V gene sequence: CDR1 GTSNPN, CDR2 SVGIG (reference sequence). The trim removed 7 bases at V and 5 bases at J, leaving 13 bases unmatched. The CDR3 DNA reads TGTGCCTCGGCCGGGACTAGCGGGAAAGGGTGGGAGACCCAGTACTTC. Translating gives CASAGTSGKGWETQYF.

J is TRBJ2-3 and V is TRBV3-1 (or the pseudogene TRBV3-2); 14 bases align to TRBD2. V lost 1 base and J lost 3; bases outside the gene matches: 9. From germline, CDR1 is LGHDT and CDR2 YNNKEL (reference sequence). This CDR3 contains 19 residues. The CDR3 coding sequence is TGTGCCAGCAGCCAAGGACTAGCGGGAGGGTCCAAAACGACAGATACGCAGTATTTT. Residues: CASSQGLAGGSKTTDTQYF.

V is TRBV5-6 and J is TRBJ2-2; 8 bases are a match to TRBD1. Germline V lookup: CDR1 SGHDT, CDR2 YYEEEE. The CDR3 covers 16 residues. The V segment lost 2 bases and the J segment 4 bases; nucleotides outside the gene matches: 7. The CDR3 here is CASSLIRGRSTGELFF. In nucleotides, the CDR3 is TGTGCCAGCAGCTTAATCAGGGGGCGCAGCACCGGGGAGCTGTTTTTT. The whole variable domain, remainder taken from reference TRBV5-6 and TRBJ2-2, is DAGVTQSPTHLIKTRGQQVTLRCSPKSGHDTVSWYQQALGQGPQFIFQYYEEEERQRGNFPDRFSGHQFPNYSSELNVNALLLGDSALYLCASSLIRGRSTGELFFGEGSRLTVL.

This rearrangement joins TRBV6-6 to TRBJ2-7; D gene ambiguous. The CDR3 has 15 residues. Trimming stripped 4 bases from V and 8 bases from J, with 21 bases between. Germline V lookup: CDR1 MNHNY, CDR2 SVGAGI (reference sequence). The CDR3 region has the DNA TGTGCCAGCAGTTCTTTACAGAGTACCCCTACGCAGCAGTACTTC. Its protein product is CASSSLQSTPTQQYF.

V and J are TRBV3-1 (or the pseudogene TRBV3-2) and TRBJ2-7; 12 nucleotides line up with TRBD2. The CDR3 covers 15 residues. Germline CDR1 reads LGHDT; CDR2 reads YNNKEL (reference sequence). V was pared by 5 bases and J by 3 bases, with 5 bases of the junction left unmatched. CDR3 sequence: CASSVGLAGRYEQYF. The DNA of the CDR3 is TGTGCCAGCAGCGTGGGACTAGCGGGCCGCTACGAGCAGTACTTC.

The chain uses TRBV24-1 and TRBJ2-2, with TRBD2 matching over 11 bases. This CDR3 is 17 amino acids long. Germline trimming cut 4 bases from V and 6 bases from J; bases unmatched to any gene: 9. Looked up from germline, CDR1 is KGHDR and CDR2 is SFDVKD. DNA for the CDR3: TGTGCCACCAGTGACCTGACTAGCGGGGAGAAATCCGGGGAGCTGTTTTTT. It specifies CATSDLTSGEKSGELFF.

Here the CDR3 reads CATSDPDSRSYNEQFF. DNA for the CDR3: TGTGCCACCAGTGATCCGGACAGCCGCTCCTACAATGAGCAGTTCTTC. V is TRBV24-1 and J is TRBJ2-1; possibly TRBD1 for D (6 bases). With 3 bases removed from V and 0 bases from J, the gap between germline ends came to 11 bases. Germline V gene sequence: CDR1 KGHDR, CDR2 SFDVKD. The CDR3 loop spans 16 amino acids.

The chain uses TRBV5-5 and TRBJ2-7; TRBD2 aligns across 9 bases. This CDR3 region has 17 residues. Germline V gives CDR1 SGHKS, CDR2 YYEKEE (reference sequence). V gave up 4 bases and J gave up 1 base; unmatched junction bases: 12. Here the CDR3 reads CASSPTNSGRNSYEQYF. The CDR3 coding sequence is TGTGCCAGCAGCCCGACAAATAGCGGGAGAAATTCCTACGAGCAGTACTTC.

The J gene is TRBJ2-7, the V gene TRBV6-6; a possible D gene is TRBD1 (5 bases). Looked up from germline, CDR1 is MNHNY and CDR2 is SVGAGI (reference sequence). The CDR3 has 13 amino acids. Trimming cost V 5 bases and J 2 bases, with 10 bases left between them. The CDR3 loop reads CASSDGQTYEQYF. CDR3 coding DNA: TGTGCCAGCAGTGACGGACAAACCTACGAGCAGTACTTC.

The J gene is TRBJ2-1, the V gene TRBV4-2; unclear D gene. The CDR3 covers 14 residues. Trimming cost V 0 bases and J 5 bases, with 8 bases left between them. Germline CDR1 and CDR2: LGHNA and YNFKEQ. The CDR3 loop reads CASSQDSGDNEQFF. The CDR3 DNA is TGTGCCAGCAGCCAAGACTCCGGAGACAATGAGCAGTTCTTC.

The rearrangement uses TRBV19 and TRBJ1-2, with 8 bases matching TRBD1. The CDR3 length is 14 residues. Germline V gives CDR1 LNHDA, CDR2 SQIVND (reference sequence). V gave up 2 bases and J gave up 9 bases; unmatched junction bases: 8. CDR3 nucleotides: TGTGCCAGTAGTATACAGGGGGCGGTTTTAAGCTACACCTTC. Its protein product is CASSIQGAVLSYTF.